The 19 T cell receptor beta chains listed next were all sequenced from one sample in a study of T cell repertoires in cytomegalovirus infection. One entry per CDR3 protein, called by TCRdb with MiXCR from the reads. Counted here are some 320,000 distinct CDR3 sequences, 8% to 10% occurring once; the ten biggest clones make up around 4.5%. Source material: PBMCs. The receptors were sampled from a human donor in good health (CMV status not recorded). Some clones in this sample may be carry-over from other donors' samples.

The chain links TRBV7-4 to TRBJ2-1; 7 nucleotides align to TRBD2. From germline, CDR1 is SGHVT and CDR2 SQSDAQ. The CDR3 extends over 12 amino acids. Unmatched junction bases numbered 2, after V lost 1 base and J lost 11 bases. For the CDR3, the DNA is TGTGCCAGCAGCTTAGGAGCGGGAAAGCAGTTCTTC. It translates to CASSLGAGKQFF.

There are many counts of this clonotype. CDR3: CSARGLGNRDKNEKLFF. CDR3 in DNA: TGCAGTGCTAGAGGCCTCGGGAACAGGGACAAGAATGAAAAACTGTTTTTT. J is TRBJ1-4 and V is TRBV20-1; D perhaps matches TRBD1 (6 bases). Germline V CDR1 and CDR2: DFQATT, SNEGSKA (reference sequence). The V and J ends lost 1 base and 5 bases respectively, with 20 bases between them. The CDR3 runs to 17 residues.

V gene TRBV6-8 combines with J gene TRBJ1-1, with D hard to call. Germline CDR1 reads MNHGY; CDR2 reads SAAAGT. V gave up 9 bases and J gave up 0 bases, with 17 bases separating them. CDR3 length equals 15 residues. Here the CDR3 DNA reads TGTGCCAGTTTGGGGAGTACAGAAATGAACACTGAAGCTTTCTTT. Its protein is CASLGSTEMNTEAFF.

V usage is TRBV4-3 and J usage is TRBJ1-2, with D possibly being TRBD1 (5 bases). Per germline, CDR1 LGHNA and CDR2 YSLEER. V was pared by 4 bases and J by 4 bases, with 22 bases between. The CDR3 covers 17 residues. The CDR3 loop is CASSPILGTQAAYGYTF. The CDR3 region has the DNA TGCGCCAGCAGCCCAATTCTCGGGACCCAAGCTGCCTATGGCTACACCTTC.

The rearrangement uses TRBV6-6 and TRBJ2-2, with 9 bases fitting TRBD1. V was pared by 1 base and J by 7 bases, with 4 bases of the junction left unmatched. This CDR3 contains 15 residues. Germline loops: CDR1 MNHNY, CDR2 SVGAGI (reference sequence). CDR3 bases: TGTGCCAGCAGTTACTTGGGACAGGGAAACGGGGAGCTGTTTTTT. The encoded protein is CASSYLGQGNGELFF.

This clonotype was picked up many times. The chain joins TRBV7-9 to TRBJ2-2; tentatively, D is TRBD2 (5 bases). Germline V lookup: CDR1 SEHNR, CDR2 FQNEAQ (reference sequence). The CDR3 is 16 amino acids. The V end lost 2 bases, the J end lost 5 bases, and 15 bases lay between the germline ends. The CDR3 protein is CASSLRPQGRTGELFF. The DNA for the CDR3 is TGTGCCAGCAGCTTACGGCCGCAAGGGAGAACCGGGGAGCTGTTTTTT.

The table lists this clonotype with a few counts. This CDR3 reads CASRSDSYEQYF. In nucleotides, the CDR3 is TGTGCCAGCAGATCCGACAGCTACGAGCAGTACTTC. The chain couples TRBV11-1 to TRBJ2-7; D is possibly TRBD1 (5 bases). This CDR3 is 12 amino acids long. Trimming removed 6 bases at V and 3 bases at J, with 9 bases between. The germline V gene encodes CDR1 SGHAT and CDR2 FQDESV (reference sequence).

CDR3 in DNA: TGTGCCACCCGGGGACTGGCCTACGAGCAGTACTTC. Protein: CATRGLAYEQYF. The chain has TRBV7-2 and TRBJ2-7, with a tentative D call TRBD2 (6 bases). V shed 10 bases and J shed 2 bases, with 12 bases lying between them. Per germline, CDR1 SGHTA and CDR2 FQGNSA. The CDR3 consists of 12 residues.

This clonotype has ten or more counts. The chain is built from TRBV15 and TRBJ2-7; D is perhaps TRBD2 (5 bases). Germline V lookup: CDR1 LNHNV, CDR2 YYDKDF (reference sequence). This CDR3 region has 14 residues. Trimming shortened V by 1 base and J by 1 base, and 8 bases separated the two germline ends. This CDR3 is CATSRVDLSYEQYF. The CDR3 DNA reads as TGTGCCACCAGCAGAGTGGACTTATCCTACGAGCAGTACTTC.

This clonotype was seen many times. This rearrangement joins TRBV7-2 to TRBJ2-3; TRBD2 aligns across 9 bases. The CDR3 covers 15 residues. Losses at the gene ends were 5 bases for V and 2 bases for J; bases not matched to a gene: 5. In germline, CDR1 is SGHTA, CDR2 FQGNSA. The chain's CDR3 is CASSPAGGTTDTQYF. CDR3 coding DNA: TGTGCCAGCAGCCCAGCGGGGGGTACCACAGATACGCAGTATTTT.

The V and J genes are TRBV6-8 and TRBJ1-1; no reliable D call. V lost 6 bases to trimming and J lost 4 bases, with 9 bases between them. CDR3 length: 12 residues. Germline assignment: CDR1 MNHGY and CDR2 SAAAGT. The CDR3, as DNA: TGTGCCAGCAGCGAGGTCGGCACTGAAGCTTTCTTT. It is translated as CASSEVGTEAFF.

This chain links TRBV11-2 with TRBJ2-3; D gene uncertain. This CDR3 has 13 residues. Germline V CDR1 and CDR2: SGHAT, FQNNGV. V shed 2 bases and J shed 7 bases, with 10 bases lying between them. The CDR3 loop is CASSLWLGHTQYF. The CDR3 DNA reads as TGTGCCAGCAGCTTATGGTTAGGGCATACGCAGTATTTT.

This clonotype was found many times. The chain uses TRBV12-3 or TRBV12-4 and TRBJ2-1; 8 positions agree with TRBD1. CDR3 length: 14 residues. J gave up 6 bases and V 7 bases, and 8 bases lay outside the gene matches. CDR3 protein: CASIPDRVGNEQFF. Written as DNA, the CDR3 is TGTGCCAGCATTCCGGACAGGGTGGGCAATGAGCAGTTCTTC.

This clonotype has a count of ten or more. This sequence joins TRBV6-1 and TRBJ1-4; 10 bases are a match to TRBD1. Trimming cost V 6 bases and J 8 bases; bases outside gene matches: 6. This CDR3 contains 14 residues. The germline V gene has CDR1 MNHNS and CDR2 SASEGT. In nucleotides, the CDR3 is TGTGCCAGCAGCCCGGGACAGGGGTGGGAAAAACTGTTTTTT. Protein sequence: CASSPGQGWEKLFF.

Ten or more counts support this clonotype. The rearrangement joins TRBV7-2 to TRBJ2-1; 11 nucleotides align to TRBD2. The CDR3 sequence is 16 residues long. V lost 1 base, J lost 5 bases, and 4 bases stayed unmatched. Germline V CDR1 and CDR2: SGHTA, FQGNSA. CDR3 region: CASSLGGTSGHNEQFF. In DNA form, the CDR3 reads TGTGCCAGCAGCTTAGGCGGGACTAGCGGTCACAATGAGCAGTTCTTC.

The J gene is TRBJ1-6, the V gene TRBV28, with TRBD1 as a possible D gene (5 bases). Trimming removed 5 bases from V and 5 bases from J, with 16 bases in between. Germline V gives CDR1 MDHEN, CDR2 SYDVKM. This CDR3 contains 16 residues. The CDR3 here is CASSPPSPGNNSPLHF. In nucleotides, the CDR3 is TGTGCCAGCAGTCCGCCCTCCCCAGGGAATAATTCACCCCTCCACTTT. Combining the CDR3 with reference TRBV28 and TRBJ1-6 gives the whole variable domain DVKVTQSSRYLVKRTGEKVFLECVQDMDHENMFWYRQDPGLGLRLIYFSYDVKMKEKGDIPEGYSVSREKKERFSLILESASTNQTSMYLCASSPPSPGNNSPLHFGNGTRLTVT.

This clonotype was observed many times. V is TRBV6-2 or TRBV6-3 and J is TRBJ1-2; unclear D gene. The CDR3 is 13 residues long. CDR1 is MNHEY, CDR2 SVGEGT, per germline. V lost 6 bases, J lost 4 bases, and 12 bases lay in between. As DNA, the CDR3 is TGTGCCAGCAGCGAGTCTGGGGTCTATGGCTACACCTTC. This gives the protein CASSESGVYGYTF.

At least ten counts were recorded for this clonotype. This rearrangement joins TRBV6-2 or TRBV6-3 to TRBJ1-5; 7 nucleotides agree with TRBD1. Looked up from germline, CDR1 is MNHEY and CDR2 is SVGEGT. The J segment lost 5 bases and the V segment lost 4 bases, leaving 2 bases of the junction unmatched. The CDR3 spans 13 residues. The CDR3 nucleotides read TGTGCCAGCAGTTGGACAGGTTATCAGCCCCAGCATTTT. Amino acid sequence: CASSWTGYQPQHF.

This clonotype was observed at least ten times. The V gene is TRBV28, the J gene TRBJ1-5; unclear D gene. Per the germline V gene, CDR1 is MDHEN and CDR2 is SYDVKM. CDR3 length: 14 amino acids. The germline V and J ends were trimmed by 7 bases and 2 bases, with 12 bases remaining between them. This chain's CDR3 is CASTRGRGNQPQHF. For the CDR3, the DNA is TGTGCCAGCACTCGAGGACGTGGCAATCAGCCCCAGCATTTT.